This TCR beta chain derives from a study of T cells in Graves' hyperthyroidism and ophthalmopathy. Overall study context: Peripheral blood was acquired at first diagnosis, ahead of any therapy whatsoever.

This clonotype was found many times. The antigen is not known. Findings and caveats of the study: A 13 V-J signature model discriminated ophthalmopathy versus stable hyperthyroidism.

RNA transcripts provided the source from which TCR beta CDR3 regions were amplified. A set of HTBI primers served as the primers for a first-round RT-PCR of the TCR CDR3. TCRdb re-called the multiplex PCR reads through MiXCR, storing one row per CDR3 protein. In the table there are about 500,000 distinct CDR3 sequences, roughly 18% of which are singletons. J gave up 6 bases and V 5 bases, and 16 bases lay outside the gene matches. Germline V CDR1 and CDR2: PRHDT, FYEKMQ (reference sequence). CDR3 length equals 17 residues. Each ophthalmopathy patient scored at least 3 on the Clinical Activity Score and at least 4 on NOSPECS grade, with duration under 3 months.

The specimen was blood. This clonotype originated in a woman aged 18-30 years with Graves' ophthalmopathy. The chain joins TRBV13 to TRBJ2-1; 7 bases agree with TRBD2. The CDR3 coding sequence is TGTGCCAGCAGCAGCCGTCAAGGCGGGGGTGCTCGCAATGAGCAGTTCTTC. Its protein is CASSSRQGGGARNEQFF.